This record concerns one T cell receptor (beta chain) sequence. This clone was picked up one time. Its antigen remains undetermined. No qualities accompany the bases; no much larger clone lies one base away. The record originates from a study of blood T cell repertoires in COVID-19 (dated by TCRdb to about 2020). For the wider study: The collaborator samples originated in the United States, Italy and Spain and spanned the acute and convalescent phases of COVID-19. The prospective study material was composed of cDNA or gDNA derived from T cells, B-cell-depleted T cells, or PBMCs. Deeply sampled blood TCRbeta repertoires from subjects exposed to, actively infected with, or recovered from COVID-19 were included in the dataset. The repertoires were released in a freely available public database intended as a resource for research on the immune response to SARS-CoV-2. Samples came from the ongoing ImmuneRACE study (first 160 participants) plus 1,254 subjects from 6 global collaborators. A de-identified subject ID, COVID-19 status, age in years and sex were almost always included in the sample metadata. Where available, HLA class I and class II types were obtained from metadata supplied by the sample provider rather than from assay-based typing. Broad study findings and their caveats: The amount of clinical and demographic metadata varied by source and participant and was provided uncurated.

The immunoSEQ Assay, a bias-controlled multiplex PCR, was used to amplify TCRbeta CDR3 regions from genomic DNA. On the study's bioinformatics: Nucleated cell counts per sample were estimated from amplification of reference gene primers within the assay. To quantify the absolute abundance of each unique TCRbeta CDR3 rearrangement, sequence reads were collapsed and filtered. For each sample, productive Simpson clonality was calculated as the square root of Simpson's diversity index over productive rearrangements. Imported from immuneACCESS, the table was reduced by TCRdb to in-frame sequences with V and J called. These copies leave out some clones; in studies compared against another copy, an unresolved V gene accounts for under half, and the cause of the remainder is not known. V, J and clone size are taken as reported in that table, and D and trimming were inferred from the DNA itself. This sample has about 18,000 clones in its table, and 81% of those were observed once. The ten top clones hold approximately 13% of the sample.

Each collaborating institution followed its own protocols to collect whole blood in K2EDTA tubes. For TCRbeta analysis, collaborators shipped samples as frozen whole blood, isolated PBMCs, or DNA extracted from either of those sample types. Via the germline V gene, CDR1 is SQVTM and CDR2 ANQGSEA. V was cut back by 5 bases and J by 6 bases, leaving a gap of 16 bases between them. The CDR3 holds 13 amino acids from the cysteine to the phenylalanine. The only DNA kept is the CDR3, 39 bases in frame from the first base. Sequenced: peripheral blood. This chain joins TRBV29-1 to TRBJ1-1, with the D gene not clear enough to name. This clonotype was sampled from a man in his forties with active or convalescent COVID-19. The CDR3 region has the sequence CSVLPGGLPEAFF. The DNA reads TGCAGCGTTCTCCCAGGAGGGTTACCTGAAGCTTTCTTT.